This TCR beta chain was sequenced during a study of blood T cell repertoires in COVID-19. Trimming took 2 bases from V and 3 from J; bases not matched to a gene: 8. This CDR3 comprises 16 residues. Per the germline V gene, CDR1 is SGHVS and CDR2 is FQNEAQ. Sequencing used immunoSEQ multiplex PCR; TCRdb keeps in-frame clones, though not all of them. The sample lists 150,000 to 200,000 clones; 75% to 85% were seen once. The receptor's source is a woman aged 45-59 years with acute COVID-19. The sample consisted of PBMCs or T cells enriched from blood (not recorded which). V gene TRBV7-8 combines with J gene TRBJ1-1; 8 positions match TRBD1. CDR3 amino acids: CASSLQGAGVDTEAFF. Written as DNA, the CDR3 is TGTGCCAGCAGCTTACAGGGGGCAGGGGTGGACACTGAAGCTTTCTTT.